The subject of this entry is one T cell receptor beta chain. Its target is not known. Method: immunoSEQ multiplex PCR; TCRdb's copy keeps in-frame clones and lacks some. The repertoire holds tens of thousands of clones, with around 90% as singletons. This record comes from a study of T cell responses to AZD1222 COVID-19 vaccine. Whole-study findings and limits: Donors were mostly white British, more females; clonal diversity possibly underestimated.

Germline CDR1 reads MNHEY; CDR2 reads SVGAGI. V was cut by 4 bases and J by 4 bases, with 11 bases left in between. The CDR3 consists of 13 residues. Sequenced here: peripheral blood, sampled 28 days after the second AZD1222 dose. V gene TRBV6-5 combines with J gene TRBJ2-7; unclear D gene. The sequence came from an adult who received the AZD1222 COVID-19 vaccine. In DNA form, the CDR3 reads TGTGCCAGCAGTTCCACCGACGCATACGAGCAGTACTTC. Translated, it gives CASSSTDAYEQYF.